This T cell receptor beta chain comes out of a study of T-cell memory formation after mild COVID-19. Whole-study findings and limits: Contracting clones, day 15 to 85, had balanced CD4/CD8, and later expanders favored CD4+. Cross-reactive memory appears to have joined, as suggested by some responding clones showing up in pre-infection memory. Second-wave clones reaching peak frequency on day 37 lacked confirmed SARS-CoV-2 specificity.

This clonotype has just a few counts. What it recognizes is unknown. Amplification by 5'RACE using constant-segment primers produced TCR alpha and TCR beta cDNA libraries that carried sample barcodes and UMIs. TCRdb passed the 5' RACE reads through MiXCR, listing each CDR3 protein once. Here the sample spans 390,000 or so distinct CDR3 sequences, about 15% being singletons. Germline V gives CDR1 SEHNR, CDR2 FQNEAQ (reference sequence). The CDR3 is made up of 13 amino acids. V lost 7 bases to trimming and J lost 2 bases, with 12 bases between them. The TCR originated in a man aged 18 to 30 who had mild COVID-19 (a few samples of this study predate the infection). Cell type and time point are not known. Sequences were obtained from PBMCs or a T cell subset sorted from them (not recorded which). The chain carries TRBV7-9 and TRBJ2-7, with D unresolved. The CDR3 sequence is CASIGRSTYEQYF. The CDR3 DNA reads TGTGCCAGCATCGGCCGGAGTACCTACGAGCAGTACTTC.